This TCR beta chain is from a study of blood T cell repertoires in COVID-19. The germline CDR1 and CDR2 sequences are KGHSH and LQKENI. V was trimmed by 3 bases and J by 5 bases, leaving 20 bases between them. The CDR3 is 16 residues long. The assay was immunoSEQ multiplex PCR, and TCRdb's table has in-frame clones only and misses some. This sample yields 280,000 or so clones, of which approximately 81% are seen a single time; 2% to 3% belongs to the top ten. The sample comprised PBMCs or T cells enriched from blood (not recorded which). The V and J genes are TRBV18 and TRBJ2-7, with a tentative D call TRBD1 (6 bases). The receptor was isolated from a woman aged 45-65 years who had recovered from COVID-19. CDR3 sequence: CASSPLSGGGSHEQYF. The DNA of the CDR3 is TGTGCCAGCTCACCTTTAAGTGGGGGCGGATCTCACGAGCAGTACTTC.